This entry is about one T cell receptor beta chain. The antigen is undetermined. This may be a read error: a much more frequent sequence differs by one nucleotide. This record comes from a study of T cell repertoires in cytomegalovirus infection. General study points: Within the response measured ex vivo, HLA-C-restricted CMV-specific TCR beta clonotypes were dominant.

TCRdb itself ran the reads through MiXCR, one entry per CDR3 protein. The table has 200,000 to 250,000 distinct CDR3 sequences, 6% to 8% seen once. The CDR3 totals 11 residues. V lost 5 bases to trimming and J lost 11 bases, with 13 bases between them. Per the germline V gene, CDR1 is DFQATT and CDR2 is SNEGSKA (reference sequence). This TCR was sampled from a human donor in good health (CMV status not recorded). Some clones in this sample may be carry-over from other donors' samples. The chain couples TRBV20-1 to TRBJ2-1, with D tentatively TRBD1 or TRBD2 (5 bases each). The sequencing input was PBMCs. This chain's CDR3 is CSAGQGDKQFF. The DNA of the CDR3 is TGCAGTGCTGGCCAGGGAGACAAGCAGTTCTTC.